Below, one TCR beta chain is given with its context. The germline gives CDR1 LNHDA, CDR2 SQIVND (reference sequence). This CDR3 contains 13 residues. Between the trimmed V and J ends, which lost 7 bases and 2 bases, there was a span of 8 bases. The data stem from a study of T-cell reconstitution after alpha-beta-depleted transplantation in children. Library preparation (for TCRbeta) was performed with unique molecular identifiers. Via MiXCR, TCRdb re-called the PCR reads, giving one row per CDR3 protein. The table shows more than 60,000 distinct CDR3 sequences, with 6% to 8.5% occurring only once. This chain joins TRBV19 and TRBJ2-2; D may be TRBD1 (6 bases). Here the sequenced sample was PBMCs from the stem cell graft donor, taken from the stem cell graft. The origin of this receptor is a human donor who donated a stem cell graft to a child with acute lymphoblastic leukemia. CDR3 DNA sequence: TGTGCCAGTAACAGGGACAACACCGGGGAGCTGTTTTTT. Protein sequence: CASNRDNTGELFF.